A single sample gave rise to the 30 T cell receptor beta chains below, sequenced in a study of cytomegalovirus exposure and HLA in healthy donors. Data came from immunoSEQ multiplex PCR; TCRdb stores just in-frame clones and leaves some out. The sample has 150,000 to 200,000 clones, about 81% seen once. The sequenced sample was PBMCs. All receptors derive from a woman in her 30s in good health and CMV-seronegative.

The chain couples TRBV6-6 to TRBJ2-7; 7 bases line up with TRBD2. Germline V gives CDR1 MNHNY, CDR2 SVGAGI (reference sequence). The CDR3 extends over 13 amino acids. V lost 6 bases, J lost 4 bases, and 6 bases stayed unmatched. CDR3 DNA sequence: TGTGCCAGCAGCGTAAGCGGGGATTACGAGCAGTACTTC. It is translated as CASSVSGDYEQYF.

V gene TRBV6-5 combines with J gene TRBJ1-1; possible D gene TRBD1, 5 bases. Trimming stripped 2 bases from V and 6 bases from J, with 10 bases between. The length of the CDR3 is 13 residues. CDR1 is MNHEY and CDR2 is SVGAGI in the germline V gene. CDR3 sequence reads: CASSYREGAEAFF. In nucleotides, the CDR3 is TGTGCCAGCAGTTACCGAGAAGGGGCTGAAGCTTTCTTT.

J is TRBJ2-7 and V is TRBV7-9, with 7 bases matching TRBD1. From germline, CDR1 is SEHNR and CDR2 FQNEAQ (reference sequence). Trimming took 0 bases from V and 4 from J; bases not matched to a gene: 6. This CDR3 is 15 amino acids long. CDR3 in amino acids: CASSLATGSGYEQYF. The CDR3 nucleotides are TGTGCCAGCAGCTTAGCGACAGGGTCGGGGTACGAGCAGTACTTC.

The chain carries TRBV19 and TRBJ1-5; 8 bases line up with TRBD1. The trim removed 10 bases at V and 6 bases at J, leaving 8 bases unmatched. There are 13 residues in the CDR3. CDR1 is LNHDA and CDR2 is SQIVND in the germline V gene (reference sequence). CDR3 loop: CATQDRDFQPQHF. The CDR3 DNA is TGTGCCACCCAGGACAGGGACTTTCAGCCCCAGCATTTT.

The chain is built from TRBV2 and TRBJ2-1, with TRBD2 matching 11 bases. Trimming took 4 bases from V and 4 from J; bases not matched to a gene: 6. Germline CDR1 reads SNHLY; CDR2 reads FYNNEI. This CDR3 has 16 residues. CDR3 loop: CASSAVLAGGYNEQFF. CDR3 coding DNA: TGTGCCAGCAGTGCAGTCCTAGCGGGGGGTTACAATGAGCAGTTCTTC.

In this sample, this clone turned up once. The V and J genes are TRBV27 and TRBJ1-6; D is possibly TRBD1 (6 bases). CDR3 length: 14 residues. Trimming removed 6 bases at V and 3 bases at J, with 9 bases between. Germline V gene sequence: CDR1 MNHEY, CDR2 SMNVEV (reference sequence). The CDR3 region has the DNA TGTGCCAGCAGCCTAGGGGGCTATAATTCACCCCTCCACTTT. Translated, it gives CASSLGGYNSPLHF.

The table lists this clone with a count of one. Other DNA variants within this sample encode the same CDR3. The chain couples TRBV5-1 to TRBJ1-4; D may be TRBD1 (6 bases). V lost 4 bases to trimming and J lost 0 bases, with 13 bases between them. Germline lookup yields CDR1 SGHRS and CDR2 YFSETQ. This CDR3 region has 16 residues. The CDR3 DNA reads TGCGCCAGCAGCCTCGGACAGCCTTCAACTAATGAAAAACTGTTTTTT. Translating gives CASSLGQPSTNEKLFF.

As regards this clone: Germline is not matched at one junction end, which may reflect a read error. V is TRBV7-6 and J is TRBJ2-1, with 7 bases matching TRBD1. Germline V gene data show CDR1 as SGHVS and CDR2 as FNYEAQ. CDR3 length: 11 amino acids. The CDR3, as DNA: TGTGCCAGCAGTTTTGGACAGGTTCAGATCTTC. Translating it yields CASSFGQVQIF.

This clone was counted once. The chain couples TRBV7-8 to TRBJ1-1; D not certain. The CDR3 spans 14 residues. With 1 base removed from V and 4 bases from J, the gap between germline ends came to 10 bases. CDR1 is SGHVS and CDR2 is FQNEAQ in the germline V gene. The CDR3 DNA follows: TGTGCCAGCAGCTTAGGAGGTAGATCCACTGAAGCTTTCTTT. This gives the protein CASSLGGRSTEAFF.

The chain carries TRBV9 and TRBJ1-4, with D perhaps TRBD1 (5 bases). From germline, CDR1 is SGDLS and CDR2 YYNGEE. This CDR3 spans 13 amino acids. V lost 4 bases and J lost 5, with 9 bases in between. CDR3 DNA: TGTGCCAGCAGCTTCGGACACAATGAAAAACTGTTTTTT. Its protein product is CASSFGHNEKLFF.

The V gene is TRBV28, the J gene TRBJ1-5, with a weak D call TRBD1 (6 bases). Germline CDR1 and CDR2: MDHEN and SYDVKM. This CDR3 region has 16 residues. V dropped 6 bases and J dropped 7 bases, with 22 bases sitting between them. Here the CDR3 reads CASSRTRTGKIQPQHF. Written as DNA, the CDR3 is TGTGCCAGCAGCCGCACAAGAACAGGGAAGATCCAGCCCCAGCATTTT.

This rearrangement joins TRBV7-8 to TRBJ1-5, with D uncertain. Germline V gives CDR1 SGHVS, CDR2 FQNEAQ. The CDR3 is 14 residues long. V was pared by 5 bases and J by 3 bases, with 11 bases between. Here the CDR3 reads CASSPQSNNQPQHF. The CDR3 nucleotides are TGTGCCAGCAGCCCACAGAGCAACAATCAGCCCCAGCATTTT.

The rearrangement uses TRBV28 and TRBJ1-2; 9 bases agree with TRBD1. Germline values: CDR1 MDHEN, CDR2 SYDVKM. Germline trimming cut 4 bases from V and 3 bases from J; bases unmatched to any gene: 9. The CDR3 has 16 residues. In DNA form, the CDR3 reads TGTGCCAGCAGTTCCCGGGACAGGGAGGTCGACTATGGCTACACCTTC. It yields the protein CASSSRDREVDYGYTF.

The CDR3, as DNA: TGCGCCAGCAGCCTGCCGGAACTAGCGGGAGGGAATGAGCAGTTCTTC. Protein sequence: CASSLPELAGGNEQFF. The chain links TRBV5-1 to TRBJ2-1; 13 nucleotides agree with TRBD2. The J segment lost 7 bases and the V segment lost 4 bases, leaving 8 bases of the junction unmatched. Germline CDR1 SGHRS, CDR2 YFSETQ. The CDR3 totals 16 residues.

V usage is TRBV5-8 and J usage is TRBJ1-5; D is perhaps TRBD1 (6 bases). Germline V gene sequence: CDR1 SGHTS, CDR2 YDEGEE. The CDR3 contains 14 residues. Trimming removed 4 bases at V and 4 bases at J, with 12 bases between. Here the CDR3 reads CASSGTGWNQPQHF. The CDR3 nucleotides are TGTGCCAGCAGCGGAACAGGGTGGAATCAGCCCCAGCATTTT.

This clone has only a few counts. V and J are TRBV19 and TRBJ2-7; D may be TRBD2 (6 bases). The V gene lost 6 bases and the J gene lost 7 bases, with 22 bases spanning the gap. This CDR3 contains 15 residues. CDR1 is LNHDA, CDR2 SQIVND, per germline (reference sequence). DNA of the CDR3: TGTGCCAGTAGCCAAACTAGCCGAAGAATAGTGGAGCAGTACTTC. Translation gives CASSQTSRRIVEQYF.

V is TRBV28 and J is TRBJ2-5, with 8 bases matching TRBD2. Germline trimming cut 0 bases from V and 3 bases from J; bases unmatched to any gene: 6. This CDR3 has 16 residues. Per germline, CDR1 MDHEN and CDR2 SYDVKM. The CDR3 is CASSLWGREEEETQYF. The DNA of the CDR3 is TGTGCCAGCAGTTTATGGGGGCGGGAGGAGGAAGAGACCCAGTACTTC.

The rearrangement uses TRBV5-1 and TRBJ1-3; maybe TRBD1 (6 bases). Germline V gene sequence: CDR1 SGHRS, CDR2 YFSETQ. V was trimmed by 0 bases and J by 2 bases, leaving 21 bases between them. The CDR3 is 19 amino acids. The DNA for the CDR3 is TGCGCCAGCAGCTTGGGGGGCCCGGTCGGGGGGCACCCTGGAAACACCATATATTTT. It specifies CASSLGGPVGGHPGNTIYF.

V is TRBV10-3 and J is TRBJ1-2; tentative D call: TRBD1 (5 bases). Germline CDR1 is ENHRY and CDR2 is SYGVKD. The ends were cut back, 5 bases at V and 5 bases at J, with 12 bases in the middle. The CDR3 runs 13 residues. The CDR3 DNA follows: TGTGCCATCAGTCCCAGGGATGGTTATGGCTACACCTTC. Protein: CAISPRDGYGYTF.

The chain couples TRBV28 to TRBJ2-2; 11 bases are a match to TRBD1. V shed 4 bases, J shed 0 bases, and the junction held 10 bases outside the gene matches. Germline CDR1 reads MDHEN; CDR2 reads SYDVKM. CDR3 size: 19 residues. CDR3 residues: CASSSAGTGGIANTGELFF. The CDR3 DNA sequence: TGTGCCAGCAGTTCAGCCGGGACAGGGGGTATCGCGAACACCGGGGAGCTGTTTTTT.

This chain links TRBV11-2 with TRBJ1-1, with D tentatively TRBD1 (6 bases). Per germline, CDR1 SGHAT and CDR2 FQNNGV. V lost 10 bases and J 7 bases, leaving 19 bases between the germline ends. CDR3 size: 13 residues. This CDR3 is CATRGRGASEAFF. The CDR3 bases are TGTGCCACCCGGGGGCGGGGGGCCAGTGAAGCTTTCTTT.

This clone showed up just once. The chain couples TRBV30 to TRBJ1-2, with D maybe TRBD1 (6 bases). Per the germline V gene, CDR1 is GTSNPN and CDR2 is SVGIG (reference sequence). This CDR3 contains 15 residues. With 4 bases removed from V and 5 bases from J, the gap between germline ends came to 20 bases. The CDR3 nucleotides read TGTGCCTGGAAAAGTAAACAGGGCTTAACTTATGGCTACACCTTC. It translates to CAWKSKQGLTYGYTF.

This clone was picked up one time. The CDR3 loop reads CASSLAEGGRRLNEKLFF. DNA of the CDR3: TGTGCCAGCAGCTTAGCGGAAGGGGGCAGGAGGCTTAATGAAAAACTGTTTTTT. J is TRBJ1-4 and V is TRBV7-8, with 7 bases fitting TRBD1. This CDR3 region has 18 residues. The germline V gene encodes CDR1 SGHVS and CDR2 FQNEAQ. Unmatched junction bases numbered 11, after V lost 0 bases and J lost 4 bases.

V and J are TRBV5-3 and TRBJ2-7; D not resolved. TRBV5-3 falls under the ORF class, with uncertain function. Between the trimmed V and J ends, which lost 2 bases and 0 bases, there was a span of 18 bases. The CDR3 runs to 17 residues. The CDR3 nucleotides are TGTGCCAGAAGCTTACACCGATGGGCAGGATCCTCCTACGAGCAGTACTTC. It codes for CARSLHRWAGSSYEQYF.

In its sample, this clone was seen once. DNA of the CDR3: TGTGCCAGCAGCGCTAGCGGGAGGCGCAATGAGCAGTTCTTC. Protein sequence: CASSASGRRNEQFF. The chain carries TRBV4-2 and TRBJ2-1, with 11 bases that match TRBD2. The CDR3 contains 14 residues. The trim removed 5 bases at V and 6 bases at J, leaving 3 bases unmatched. Germline V lookup: CDR1 LGHNA, CDR2 YNFKEQ.

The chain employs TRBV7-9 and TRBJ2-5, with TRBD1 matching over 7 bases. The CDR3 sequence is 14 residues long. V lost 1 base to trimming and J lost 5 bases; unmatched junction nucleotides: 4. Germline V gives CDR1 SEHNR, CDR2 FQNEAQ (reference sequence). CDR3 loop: CASSLVQGSETQYF. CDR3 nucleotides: TGTGCCAGCAGCTTAGTACAGGGGAGCGAGACCCAGTACTTC.

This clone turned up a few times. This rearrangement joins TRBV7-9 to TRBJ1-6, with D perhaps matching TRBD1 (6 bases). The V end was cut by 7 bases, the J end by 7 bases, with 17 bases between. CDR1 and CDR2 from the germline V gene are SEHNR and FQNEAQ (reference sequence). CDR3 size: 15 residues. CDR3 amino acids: CASNPVGAYNSPLHF. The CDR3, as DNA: TGTGCCAGCAACCCGGTGGGGGCTTACAATTCACCCCTCCACTTT.

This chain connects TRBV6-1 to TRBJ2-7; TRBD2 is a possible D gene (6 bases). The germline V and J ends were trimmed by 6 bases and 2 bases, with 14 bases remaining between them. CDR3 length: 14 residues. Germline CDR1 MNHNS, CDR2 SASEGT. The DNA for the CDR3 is TGTGCCAGCAGAGAACGGGGACTCCCCTACGAGCAGTACTTC. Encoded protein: CASRERGLPYEQYF.

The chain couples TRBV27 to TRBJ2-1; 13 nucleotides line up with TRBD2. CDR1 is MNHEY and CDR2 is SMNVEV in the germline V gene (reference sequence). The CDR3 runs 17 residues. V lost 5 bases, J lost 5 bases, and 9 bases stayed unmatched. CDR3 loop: CASSTQWTSGRDNEQFF. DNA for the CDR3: TGTGCCAGCAGTACGCAATGGACTAGCGGGAGAGACAATGAGCAGTTCTTC.

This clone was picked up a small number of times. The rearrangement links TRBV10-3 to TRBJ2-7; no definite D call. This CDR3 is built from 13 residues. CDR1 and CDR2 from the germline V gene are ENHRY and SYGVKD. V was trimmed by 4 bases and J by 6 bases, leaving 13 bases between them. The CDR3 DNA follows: TGTGCCATCAGTGGTCCCTCGGAGACCGAGCAGTACTTC. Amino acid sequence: CAISGPSETEQYF.